This T cell receptor (beta chain) was identified in a study of spatial heterogeneity in lung cancer (dated by TCRdb to 2018 to 2020). In terms of the full investigation: Beta-chain transcripts were consistently detected in greater numbers than alpha-chain transcripts, which likely reflected higher beta-chain transcript abundance. A strong correlation was found between TCR transcript counts in tumor regions and a T cell transcriptional module score from matched bulk RNA-seq. At surgery, around 200 tumor regions, fewer than 85 matched nontumor lung samples and 56 PBMC samples were TCR-sequenced for both alpha and beta chains. In the raw uncorrected reads, each unique combination of TCR and UMI appeared on average more than ten times. The study quantitatively compared TCR alpha and beta repertoires across multiple tumor regions, matched nontumor lung and blood in non-small cell lung cancer. TCR repertoire features were related to nonsynonymous mutation counts determined by whole-exome sequencing of tumor tissue.

Libraries were prepared through 5' RACE. This sample was sequenced with a NextSeq 500. In the TCR library protocol, a unique molecular identifier was attached to each TCR cDNA molecule so that PCR and sequencing errors could be corrected. Per the original workflow: TCR identification, UMI-based error correction and CDR3 extraction were performed with Decombinator tools. TCRs above a frequency of 2 per 1,000, corresponding to the top 1% of the tumor frequency distribution, were defined as expanded. Expanded tumor TCRs statistically deemed absent (corrected P<0.05) from at least one tumor region were classed as regional, and all other expanded tumor TCRs were classed as ubiquitous. Each repertoire was subsampled 100 times to 5,000 TCRs, after which Renyi diversity was computed with the R vegan package. CDR3 similarity networks were built from amino acid triplet string-kernel similarity, connecting CDR3s with pairwise similarity above 0.82. TCRdb reprocessed the public reads (quality trimming at Q25 with fastp, clone calling with MiXCR) and kept in-frame beta chains. Rows are unified per CDR3 protein, each entry keeping the most common DNA and genes. The V and J calls were not made by the authors but by TCRdb's processing. The table for this sample lists approximately 94,000 distinct CDR3 sequences; 4.4% of them were counted only once. The ten biggest clones cover approximately 22% of the sample.

Its CDR3 holds 13 amino acids, cysteine through phenylalanine. Of the read, only the CDR3 DNA is kept; its 39 bases are in frame from base 1. The junction shows trimming of 4 bases on V and 3 bases on J, plus 13 bases between the germline ends. Per the germline V gene (reference sequence), DFQATT is the CDR1 and SNEGSKA is the CDR2. The paper's findings and limits, for the study overall: Additional single-cell paired TCR alpha and beta sequencing was considered necessary to confirm, at a functional level, the hypothesis that regional TCRs recognize regional mutations. TCR-seq coverage of tumor T cells was estimated to be only approximately 7% for alpha chains and more than 11% for beta chains. The count of ubiquitous expanded TCRs correlated with the count of ubiquitous nonsynonymous mutations, and the count of regional expanded TCRs correlated with the count of regional nonsynonymous mutations. A correlation was observed between the number of expanded intratumoral alpha and beta TCRs and the tumor nonsynonymous mutation count.

The time point label corresponds to: sample taken at primary tumor resection. The donors were 65 to 90 patients from the lung TRACERx cohort who had early-stage, untreated non-small cell lung cancer. Whole RNA extracted from tumor and nontumor lung tissue, or from cryopreserved PBMC samples, was used for TCR sequencing without cell sorting. Patients were selected for TCR sequencing only if sufficient RNA was available from at least two tumor regions. Before being selected, tumor and adjacent nontumor lung specimens were reviewed by a lung pathologist. This clonotype appeared many times. What antigen it recognizes has not been identified. Base qualities are not at hand, and no much larger clone is one base apart.

The V gene is TRBV20-1 and the J gene is TRBJ2-7; the D gene is perhaps TRBD2, on 6 matching bases. This TCR was recovered from a male donor with early-stage non-small cell lung cancer. The sample here was lung tumor tissue, taken at surgery. The CDR3 sequence is CSAKREYFYEQYF. The nucleotide sequence is TGCAGTGCTAAACGGGAGTATTTCTACGAGCAGTACTTC.